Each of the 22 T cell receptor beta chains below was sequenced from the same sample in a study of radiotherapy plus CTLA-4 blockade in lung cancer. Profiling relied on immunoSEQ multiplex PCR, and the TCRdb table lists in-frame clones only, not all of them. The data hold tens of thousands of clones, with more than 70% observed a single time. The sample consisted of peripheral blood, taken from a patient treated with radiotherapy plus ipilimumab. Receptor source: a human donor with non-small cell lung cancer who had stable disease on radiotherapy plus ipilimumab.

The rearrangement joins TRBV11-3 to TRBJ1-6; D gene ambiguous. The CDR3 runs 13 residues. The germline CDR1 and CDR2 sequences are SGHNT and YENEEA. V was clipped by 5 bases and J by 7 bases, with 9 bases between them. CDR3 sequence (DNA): TGTGCCAGCAGCCCTGACATGAATTCACCCCTCCACTTT. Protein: CASSPDMNSPLHF.

CDR3 bases: TGTGCCAGCAGCCCAGGGGGGAGGGGGTTCAACTATGGCTACACCTTC. It yields the protein CASSPGGRGFNYGYTF. This sequence joins TRBV11-2 and TRBJ1-2, with 7 positions matching TRBD1. CDR3 length: 16 residues. Trimming cost V 5 bases and J 2 bases; bases outside gene matches: 11. The germline V gene has CDR1 SGHAT and CDR2 FQNNGV.

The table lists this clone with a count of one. CDR3 sequence reads: CASSKGEYEQYF. CDR3 bases: TGTGCCAGCAGCAAGGGGGAGTACGAGCAGTACTTC. J is TRBJ2-5 and V is TRBV11-3; D may be TRBD1 (6 bases). The J call could be wrong; TRBJ2-7 is a better fit for the DNA end. Per germline, CDR1 SGHNT and CDR2 YENEEA. The CDR3 is 12 amino acids.

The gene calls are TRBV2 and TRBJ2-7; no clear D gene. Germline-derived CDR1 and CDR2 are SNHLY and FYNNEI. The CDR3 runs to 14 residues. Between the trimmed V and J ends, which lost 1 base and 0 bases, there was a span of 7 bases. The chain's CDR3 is CASSEVASSYEQYF. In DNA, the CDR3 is TGTGCCAGCAGTGAAGTGGCTAGCTCCTACGAGCAGTACTTC.

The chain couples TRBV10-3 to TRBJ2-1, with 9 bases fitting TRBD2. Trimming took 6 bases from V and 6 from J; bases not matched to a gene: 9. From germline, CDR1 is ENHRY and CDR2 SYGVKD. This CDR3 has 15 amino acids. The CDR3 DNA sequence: TGTGCCATCAGGAGGGACGGCGGGGGGGGCAATGAGCAGTTCTTC. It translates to CAIRRDGGGGNEQFF.

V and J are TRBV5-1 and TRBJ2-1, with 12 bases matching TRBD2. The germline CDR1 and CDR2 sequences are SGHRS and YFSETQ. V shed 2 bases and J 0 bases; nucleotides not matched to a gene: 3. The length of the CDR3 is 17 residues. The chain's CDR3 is CASSLLAGGPSYNEQFF. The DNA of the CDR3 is TGCGCCAGCAGCTTACTAGCGGGGGGTCCCTCCTACAATGAGCAGTTCTTC.

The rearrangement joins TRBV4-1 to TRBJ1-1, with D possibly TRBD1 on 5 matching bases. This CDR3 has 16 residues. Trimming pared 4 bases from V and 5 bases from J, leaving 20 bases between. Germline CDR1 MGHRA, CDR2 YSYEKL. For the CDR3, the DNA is TGCGCCAGCAGCCCCTCCGCGATATGGGGGGGGACTGAAGCTTTCTTT. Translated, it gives CASSPSAIWGGTEAFF.

The CDR3 DNA sequence: TGTGCCAGCATAGAGAACACTGAAGCTTTCTTT. It specifies CASIENTEAFF. This chain uses TRBV28 with TRBJ1-1; no definite D call. The CDR3 spans 11 residues. V shed 7 bases and J shed 1 base, with 4 bases lying between them. CDR1 and CDR2 (germline): MDHEN, SYDVKM.

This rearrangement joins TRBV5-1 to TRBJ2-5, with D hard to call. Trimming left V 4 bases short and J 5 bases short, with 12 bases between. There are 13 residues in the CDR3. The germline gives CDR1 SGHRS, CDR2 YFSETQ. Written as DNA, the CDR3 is TGCGCCAGCAGCACGGGTGTCGTCGAGACCCAGTACTTC. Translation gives CASSTGVVETQYF.

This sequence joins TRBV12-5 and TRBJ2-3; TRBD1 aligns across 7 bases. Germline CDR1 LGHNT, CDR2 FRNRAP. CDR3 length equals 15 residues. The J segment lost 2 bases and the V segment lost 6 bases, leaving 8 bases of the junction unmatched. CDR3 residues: CASGGTVPYTDTQYF. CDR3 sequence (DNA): TGTGCTAGTGGGGGGACAGTCCCCTACACAGATACGCAGTATTTT.

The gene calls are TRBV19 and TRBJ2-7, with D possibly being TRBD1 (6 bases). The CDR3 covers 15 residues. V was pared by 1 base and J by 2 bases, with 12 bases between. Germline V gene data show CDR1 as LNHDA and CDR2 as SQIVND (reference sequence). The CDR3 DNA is TGTGCCAGTAGTATAGGACCAGGGGCGACCTACGAGCAGTACGTC. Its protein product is CASSIGPGATYEQYV.

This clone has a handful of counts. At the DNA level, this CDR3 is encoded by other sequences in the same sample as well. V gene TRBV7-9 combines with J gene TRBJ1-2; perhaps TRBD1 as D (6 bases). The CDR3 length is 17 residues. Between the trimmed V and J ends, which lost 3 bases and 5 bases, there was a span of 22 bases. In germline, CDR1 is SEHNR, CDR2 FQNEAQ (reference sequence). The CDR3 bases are TGTGCCAGCAGCTTGGGGACCGGGGGCCGGGGGGAGTATGGCTACACCTTC. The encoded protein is CASSLGTGGRGEYGYTF.

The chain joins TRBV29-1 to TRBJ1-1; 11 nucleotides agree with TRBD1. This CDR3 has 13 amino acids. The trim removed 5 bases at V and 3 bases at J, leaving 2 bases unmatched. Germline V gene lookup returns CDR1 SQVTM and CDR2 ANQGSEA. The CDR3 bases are TGCAGCGTTTGGGACAGGGGGGACACTGAAGCTTTCTTT. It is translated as CSVWDRGDTEAFF.

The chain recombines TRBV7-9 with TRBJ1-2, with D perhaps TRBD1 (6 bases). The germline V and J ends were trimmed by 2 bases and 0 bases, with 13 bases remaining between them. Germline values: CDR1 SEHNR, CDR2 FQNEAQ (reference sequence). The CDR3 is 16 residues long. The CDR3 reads CASSLLPDRPNYGYTF. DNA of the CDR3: TGTGCCAGCAGCTTACTACCGGACAGACCTAACTATGGCTACACCTTC.

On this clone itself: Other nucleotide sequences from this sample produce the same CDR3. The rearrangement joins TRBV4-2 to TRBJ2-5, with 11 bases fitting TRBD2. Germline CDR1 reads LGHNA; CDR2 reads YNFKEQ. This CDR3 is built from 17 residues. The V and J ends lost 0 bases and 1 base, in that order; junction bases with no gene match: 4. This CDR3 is CASSQELAGASQETQYF. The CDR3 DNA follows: TGTGCCAGCAGCCAAGAACTAGCGGGGGCCTCCCAAGAGACCCAGTACTTC.

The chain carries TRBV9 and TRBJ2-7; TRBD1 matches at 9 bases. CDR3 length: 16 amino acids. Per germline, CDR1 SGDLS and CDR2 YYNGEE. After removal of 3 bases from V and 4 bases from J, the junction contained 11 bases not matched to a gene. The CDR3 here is CASSEGPGQGLYEQYF. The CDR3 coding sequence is TGTGCCAGCAGCGAGGGCCCGGGACAGGGATTATACGAGCAGTACTTC.

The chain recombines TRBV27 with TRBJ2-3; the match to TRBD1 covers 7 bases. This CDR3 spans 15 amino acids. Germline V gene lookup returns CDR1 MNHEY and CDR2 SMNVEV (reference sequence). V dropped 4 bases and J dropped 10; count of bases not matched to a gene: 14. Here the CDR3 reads CASSYHRPDRVAQYF. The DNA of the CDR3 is TGTGCCAGCAGTTACCACCGACCAGACAGGGTGGCGCAGTATTTT.

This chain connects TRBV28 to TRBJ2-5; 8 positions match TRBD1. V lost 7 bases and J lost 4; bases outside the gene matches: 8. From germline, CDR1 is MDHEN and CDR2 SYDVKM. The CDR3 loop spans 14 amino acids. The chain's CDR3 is CASIAGGPPETQYF. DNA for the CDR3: TGTGCCAGCATCGCAGGGGGCCCGCCAGAGACCCAGTACTTC.

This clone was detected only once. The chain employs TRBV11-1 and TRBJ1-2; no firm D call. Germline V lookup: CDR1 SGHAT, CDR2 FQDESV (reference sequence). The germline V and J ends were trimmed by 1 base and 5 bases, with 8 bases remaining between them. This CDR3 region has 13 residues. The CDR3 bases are TGTGCCAGCAGCTTAGGGGGAGGATATGGCTACACCTTC. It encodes CASSLGGGYGYTF.

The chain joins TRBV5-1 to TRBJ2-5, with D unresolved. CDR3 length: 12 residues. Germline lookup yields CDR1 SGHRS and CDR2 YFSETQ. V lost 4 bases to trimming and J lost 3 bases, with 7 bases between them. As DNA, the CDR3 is TGCGCCAGCAGCCCGGGTGAAGAGACCCAGTACTTC. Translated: CASSPGEETQYF.

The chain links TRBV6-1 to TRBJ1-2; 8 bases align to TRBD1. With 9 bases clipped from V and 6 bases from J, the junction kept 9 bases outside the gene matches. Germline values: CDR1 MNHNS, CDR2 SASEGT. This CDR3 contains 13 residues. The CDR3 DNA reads TGTGCCAGTCTTCCGGGACAGGTTAATGGCTACACCTTC. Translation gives CASLPGQVNGYTF.

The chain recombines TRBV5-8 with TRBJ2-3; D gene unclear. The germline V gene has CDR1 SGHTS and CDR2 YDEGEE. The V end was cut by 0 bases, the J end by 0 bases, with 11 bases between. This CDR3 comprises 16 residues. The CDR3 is CASSLAARTSTDTQYF. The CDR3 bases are TGTGCCAGCAGCTTGGCGGCTAGAACTAGCACAGATACGCAGTATTTT.